This entry lists 28 T cell receptor beta chains sequenced from one sample in a study of cytomegalovirus exposure and HLA in healthy donors. Primers included in the PCR were 60 Vbeta and 13 Jbeta primers. Repertoires were generated with immunoSEQ multiplex PCR, while TCRdb's copy carries only in-frame clones and drops some. In the table there are about 90,000 clones, less than 75% of which are singletons. The sequenced sample was PBMCs. The receptors derive from a woman in her twenties or thirties in good health and CMV-seropositive.

The gene calls are TRBV6-1 and TRBJ1-2; D is possibly TRBD1 (5 bases). Germline CDR1 MNHNS, CDR2 SASEGT. The CDR3 sequence is 14 residues long. Trimming cost V 0 bases and J 4 bases, with 9 bases left between them. The CDR3 loop is CASSEARGGYGYTF. DNA for the CDR3: TGTGCCAGCAGTGAAGCTAGGGGCGGCTATGGCTACACCTTC.

The genes are TRBV10-3 and TRBJ2-3; tentative D call: TRBD1 (7 bases). V shed 11 bases and J shed 2 bases, with 20 bases lying between them. CDR1 and CDR2 (germline): ENHRY, SYGVKD. This CDR3 has 15 residues. The CDR3 spells CASSGGTKHTDTQYF. In DNA, the CDR3 is TGTGCCTCCTCAGGGGGGACAAAGCACACAGATACGCAGTATTTT.

J is TRBJ1-3 and V is TRBV6-1; no reliable D call. V was cut by 10 bases and J by 1 base, with 11 bases left in between. In germline, CDR1 is MNHNS, CDR2 SASEGT. This CDR3 has 13 amino acids. CDR3 region: CATRLISGNTIYF. The CDR3, as DNA: TGTGCCACCAGACTAATATCTGGAAACACCATATATTTT.

The gene calls are TRBV5-1 and TRBJ1-2; 7 bases align to TRBD1. CDR3 length equals 13 residues. Unmatched junction bases numbered 4, after V lost 4 bases and J lost 4 bases. Germline V CDR1 and CDR2: SGHRS, YFSETQ. CDR3: CASSTGQSYGYTF. For the CDR3, the DNA is TGCGCCAGCAGCACGGGACAGAGCTATGGCTACACCTTC.

V is TRBV18 and J is TRBJ1-1; the match to TRBD1 covers 8 bases. Germline V gene sequence: CDR1 KGHSH, CDR2 LQKENI. The CDR3 spans 15 residues. J gave up 1 base and V 1 base, and 2 bases lay outside the gene matches. The CDR3 DNA follows: TGTGCCAGCTCACCACAACAGGGGGAGAACACTGAAGCTTTCTTT. Encoded protein: CASSPQQGENTEAFF.

The gene calls are TRBV7-8 and TRBJ2-3, with a possible D match to TRBD1 (5 bases). The germline gives CDR1 SGHVS, CDR2 FQNEAQ. V dropped 7 bases and J dropped 2 bases, with 13 bases sitting between them. This CDR3 has 14 residues. CDR3: CASISDTTTDTQYF. CDR3 bases: TGTGCCAGCATATCGGACACCACCACAGATACGCAGTATTTT.

The V gene is TRBV7-3, the J gene TRBJ1-2, with D possibly being TRBD1 (6 bases). The CDR3 spans 12 residues. V was clipped by 5 bases and J by 8 bases, with 12 bases between them. Per germline, CDR1 SGHTA and CDR2 FQGTGA. In DNA, the CDR3 is TGTGCCAGCAGCCTTCTTGGGGGCGGCTACACCTTC. Encoded protein: CASSLLGGGYTF.

This clone appeared a few times. In DNA, the CDR3 is TGTGCCGCTAAGGGGGGCCAAGGGGGCCTTAATTCACCCCTCCACTTT. This encodes CAAKGGQGGLNSPLHF. The V and J genes are TRBV19 and TRBJ1-6; the match to TRBD1 covers 7 bases. V trimming: 11 bases; J trimming: 6 bases; junction bases outside the gene matches: 16. This CDR3 comprises 16 residues. Germline-derived CDR1 and CDR2 are LNHDA and SQIVND (reference sequence).

V and J are TRBV5-1 and TRBJ2-7; a possible D gene is TRBD1 (5 bases). This CDR3 contains 14 residues. Germline lookup yields CDR1 SGHRS and CDR2 YFSETQ. Trimming removed 2 bases at V and 2 bases at J, with 11 bases between. Here the CDR3 DNA reads TGCGCCAGCAGCTTAAGGCAGGGCCCCTACGAGCAGTACTTC. Its protein is CASSLRQGPYEQYF.

V is TRBV19 and J is TRBJ1-2; tentative D call: TRBD1 (5 bases). The V end was cut by 8 bases, the J end by 8 bases, with 12 bases between. Germline values: CDR1 LNHDA, CDR2 SQIVND (reference sequence). This CDR3 contains 11 residues. DNA of the CDR3: TGTGCCAGTCAGGGAGGAAACGGCTACACCTTC. Its translation is CASQGGNGYTF. Using reference TRBV19 and TRBJ1-2 for the parts outside the CDR3, the full variable domain is DGGITQSPKYLFRKEGQNVTLSCEQNLNHDAMYWYRQDPGQGLRLIYYSQIVNDFQKGDIAEGYSVSREKKESFPLTVTSAQKNPTAFYLCASQGGNGYTFGSGTRLTVV.

The chain couples TRBV14 to TRBJ2-2, with 8 nucleotides matching TRBD1. CDR1 is SGHDN, CDR2 FVKESK, per germline. The CDR3 has 15 residues. The V and J ends lost 4 bases and 7 bases, in that order; junction bases with no gene match: 8. CDR3 nucleotides: TGTGCCAGCAGCCGACCAGGGGGCGCGGGCGGGGAGCTGTTTTTT. Protein sequence: CASSRPGGAGGELFF.

This rearrangement joins TRBV6-1 to TRBJ1-1; no firm D call. This CDR3 has 13 amino acids. Germline V lookup: CDR1 MNHNS, CDR2 SASEGT. V lost 4 bases, J lost 1 base, and 7 bases lay in between. CDR3 sequence reads: CASSVWANTEAFF. CDR3 DNA sequence: TGTGCCAGCAGTGTATGGGCGAACACTGAAGCTTTCTTT.

The chain uses TRBV30 and TRBJ1-6, with D possibly being TRBD1 (6 bases). Trimming pared 5 bases from V and 7 bases from J, leaving 12 bases between. The CDR3 is 13 amino acids. Germline values: CDR1 GTSNPN, CDR2 SVGIG (reference sequence). CDR3 in amino acids: CAWQGTSNSPLHF. The DNA of the CDR3 is TGTGCCTGGCAGGGGACATCCAATTCACCCCTCCACTTT. The full variable domain, rest sourced from reference TRBV30 and TRBJ1-6, is SQTIHQWPATLVQPVGSPLSLECTVEGTSNPNLYWYRQAAGRGLQLLFYSVGIGQISSEVPQNLSASRPQDRQFILSSKKLLLSDSGFYLCAWQGTSNSPLHFGNGTRLTVT.

V usage is TRBV4-2 and J usage is TRBJ2-3, with D possibly TRBD2 on 7 matching bases. CDR3 size: 16 residues. Trimming removed 0 bases at V and 1 base at J, with 11 bases between. The germline gives CDR1 LGHNA, CDR2 YNFKEQ. The CDR3 region is CASSQDPGGGTDTQYF. DNA of the CDR3: TGTGCCAGCAGCCAAGATCCGGGGGGCGGCACAGATACGCAGTATTTT.

V gene TRBV28 combines with J gene TRBJ2-2, with no clear D. The CDR3 is made up of 12 amino acids. Trimming cost V 4 bases and J 4 bases, with 4 bases left between them. Per germline, CDR1 MDHEN and CDR2 SYDVKM. The chain's CDR3 is CASSYSTGELFF. The CDR3 DNA reads as TGTGCCAGCAGTTATAGCACCGGGGAGCTGTTTTTT.

The genes are TRBV5-5 and TRBJ1-5; a possible D gene is TRBD1 (5 bases). Germline CDR1 is SGHKS and CDR2 is YYEKEE (reference sequence). Trimming removed 1 base from V and 3 bases from J, with 8 bases in between. The length of the CDR3 is 14 residues. The chain's CDR3 is CASSLSGYNQPQHF. CDR3 sequence (DNA): TGTGCCAGCAGCTTGTCAGGGTACAATCAGCCCCAGCATTTT. The variable domain in full, completed from reference TRBV5-5 and TRBJ1-5, reads DAGVTQSPTHLIKTRGQQVTLRCSPISGHKSVSWYQQVLGQGPQFIFQYYEKEERGRGNFPDRFSARQFPNYSSELNVNALLLGDSALYLCASSLSGYNQPQHFGDGTRLSIL.

This chain uses TRBV7-2 with TRBJ2-2, with 11 positions matching TRBD2. In germline, CDR1 is SGHTA, CDR2 FQGNSA. The trim removed 3 bases at V and 6 bases at J, leaving 0 bases unmatched. This CDR3 comprises 14 residues. CDR3 DNA: TGTGCCAGCAGCTTGGGACTAGCGGCCGGGGAGCTGTTTTTT. This codes for CASSLGLAAGELFF.

The table lists this clone with a count of one. V gene TRBV7-2 combines with J gene TRBJ2-7; 8 nucleotides align to TRBD2. Germline V gene data show CDR1 as SGHTA and CDR2 as FQGNSA. J was trimmed by 2 bases and V by 2 bases; bases with no gene match: 11. CDR3 length: 17 residues. In DNA, the CDR3 is TGTGCCAGCAGCTTAAAGGTCGGCGGGGGGCTACCCTACGAGCAGTACTTC. Protein: CASSLKVGGGLPYEQYF.

This clone has a single count. The genes are TRBV7-2 and TRBJ2-5; perhaps TRBD1 as D (6 bases). Per the germline V gene, CDR1 is SGHTA and CDR2 is FQGNSA. The ends were cut back, 5 bases at V and 5 bases at J, with 15 bases in the middle. This CDR3 spans 14 amino acids. This CDR3 is CASSRDRWKETQYF. Here the CDR3 DNA reads TGTGCCAGCAGCAGAGACAGGTGGAAGGAGACCCAGTACTTC. Full variable domain (missing parts from reference TRBV7-2 and TRBJ2-5): GAGVSQSPSNKVTEKGKDVELRCDPISGHTALYWYRQSLGQGLEFLIYFQGNSAPDKSGLPSDRFSAERTGGSVSTLTIQRTQQEDSAVYLCASSRDRWKETQYFGPGTRLLVL.

The chain joins TRBV5-8 to TRBJ2-7; TRBD1 agrees at 10 bases. The CDR3 runs to 16 residues. The V gene end was trimmed by 5 bases and the J gene end by 3 bases; junction bases not matched to a gene: 11. Germline V CDR1 and CDR2: SGHTS, YDEGEE. Here the CDR3 DNA reads TGTGCCAGCAGGAAGCACCCAGGACAGGGGGTCTACGAGCAGTACTTC. Amino acid sequence: CASRKHPGQGVYEQYF. The full variable domain, completed using reference TRBV5-8 and TRBJ2-7, is EAGVTQSPTHLIKTRGQQATLRCSPISGHTSVYWYQQALGLGLQFLLWYDEGEERNRGNFPPRFSGRQFPNYSSELNVNALELEDSALYLCASRKHPGQGVYEQYFGPGTRLTVT.

V usage is TRBV4-1 and J usage is TRBJ2-7; perhaps TRBD1 as D (5 bases). Trimming removed 3 bases from V and 6 bases from J, with 18 bases in between. Germline CDR1 MGHRA, CDR2 YSYEKL. The CDR3 sequence is 15 residues long. This CDR3 reads CASSHNMGLGVEQYF. Here the CDR3 DNA reads TGCGCCAGCAGCCATAATATGGGGCTTGGGGTCGAGCAGTACTTC.

Comments on this clone: Other nucleotide sequences from this sample produce the same CDR3. V gene TRBV29-1 combines with J gene TRBJ1-3; D gene ambiguous. The CDR3 totals 14 residues. The germline V gene encodes CDR1 SQVTM and CDR2 ANQGSEA. V shed 0 bases and J shed 3 bases, with 9 bases lying between them. This CDR3 reads CSVEDITGGNTIYF. Written as DNA, the CDR3 is TGCAGCGTTGAAGATATTACGGGTGGAAACACCATATATTTT.

This clone has a handful of counts. V and J are TRBV27 and TRBJ1-4; the match to TRBD1 covers 7 bases. The V gene's germline CDR1 is MNHEY and CDR2 SMNVEV (reference sequence). Trimming took 4 bases from V and 13 from J; bases not matched to a gene: 9. There are 13 residues in the CDR3. The CDR3 coding sequence is TGTGCCAGCAGTTCGATGGACAGGAACGTACTGTTTTTT. Its protein product is CASSSMDRNVLFF.

V and J are TRBV15 and TRBJ2-2; TRBD1 aligns across 7 bases. After removal of 0 bases from V and 5 bases from J, the junction contained 6 bases not matched to a gene. CDR1 LNHNV and CDR2 YYDKDF come from the germline V gene (reference sequence). The CDR3 is 16 residues long. The chain's CDR3 is CATSRDEGARTGELFF. DNA for the CDR3: TGTGCCACCAGCAGAGATGAGGGGGCAAGGACCGGGGAGCTGTTTTTT.

On this clone: The junction departs from germline at one end; a sequencing error may be responsible. The chain recombines TRBV29-1 with TRBJ1-1; D may be TRBD1 (5 bases). Per the germline V gene, CDR1 is SQVTM and CDR2 is ANQGSEA. The CDR3 is 13 amino acids. CDR3 DNA: TGTCACTACTCTTGGGGGGGGGACACTGAAGCTTTCTTT. Translated, it gives CHYSWGGDTEAFF.

V gene TRBV18 combines with J gene TRBJ1-5; a weak D match, TRBD1 (5 bases). This CDR3 region has 15 residues. V was cut by 3 bases and J by 2 bases, with 11 bases left in between. CDR1 is KGHSH and CDR2 is LQKENI in the germline V gene. CDR3 residues: CASSPFGGGNQPQHF. The CDR3 bases are TGTGCCAGCTCACCCTTCGGGGGTGGCAATCAGCCCCAGCATTTT.

This chain links TRBV28 with TRBJ2-7; D is undetermined. The ends were cut back, 6 bases at V and 0 bases at J, with 6 bases in the middle. CDR1 is MDHEN, CDR2 SYDVKM, per germline. The CDR3 covers 12 residues. CDR3 residues: CASRFNSYEQYF. The CDR3 nucleotides read TGTGCCAGCAGGTTCAACTCCTACGAGCAGTACTTC. The full variable domain, completed using reference TRBV28 and TRBJ2-7, is DVKVTQSSRYLVKRTGEKVFLECVQDMDHENMFWYRQDPGLGLRLIYFSYDVKMKEKGDIPEGYSVSREKKERFSLILESASTNQTSMYLCASRFNSYEQYFGPGTRLTVT.

This clone was found a few times. The chain couples TRBV19 to TRBJ2-7, with 8 nucleotides matching TRBD1. The germline gives CDR1 LNHDA, CDR2 SQIVND (reference sequence). The CDR3 sequence is 14 residues long. V gave up 3 bases and J gave up 5 bases; unmatched junction bases: 6. CDR3 coding DNA: TGTGCCAGTAGTATTCAGAACAGGGGGAACGAGCAGTACTTC. This gives the protein CASSIQNRGNEQYF. Variable domain in full (rest from reference TRBV19 and TRBJ2-7): DGGITQSPKYLFRKEGQNVTLSCEQNLNHDAMYWYRQDPGQGLRLIYYSQIVNDFQKGDIAEGYSVSREKKESFPLTVTSAQKNPTAFYLCASSIQNRGNEQYFGPGTRLTVT.